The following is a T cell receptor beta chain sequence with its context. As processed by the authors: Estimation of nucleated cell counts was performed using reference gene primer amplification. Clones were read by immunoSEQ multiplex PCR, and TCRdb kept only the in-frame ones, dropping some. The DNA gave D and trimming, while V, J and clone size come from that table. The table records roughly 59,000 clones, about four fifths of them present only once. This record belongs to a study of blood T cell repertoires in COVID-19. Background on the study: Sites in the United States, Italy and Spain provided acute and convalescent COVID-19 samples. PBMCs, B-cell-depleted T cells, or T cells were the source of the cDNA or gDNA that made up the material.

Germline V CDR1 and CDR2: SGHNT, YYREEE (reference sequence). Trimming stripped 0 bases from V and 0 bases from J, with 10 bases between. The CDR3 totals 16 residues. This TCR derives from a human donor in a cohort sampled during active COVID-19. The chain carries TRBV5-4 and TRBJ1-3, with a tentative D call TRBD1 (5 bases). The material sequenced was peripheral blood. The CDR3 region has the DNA TGTGCCAGCAGCTTGGGAGACAGTCTCTCTGGAAACACCATATATTTT. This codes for CASSLGDSLSGNTIYF.